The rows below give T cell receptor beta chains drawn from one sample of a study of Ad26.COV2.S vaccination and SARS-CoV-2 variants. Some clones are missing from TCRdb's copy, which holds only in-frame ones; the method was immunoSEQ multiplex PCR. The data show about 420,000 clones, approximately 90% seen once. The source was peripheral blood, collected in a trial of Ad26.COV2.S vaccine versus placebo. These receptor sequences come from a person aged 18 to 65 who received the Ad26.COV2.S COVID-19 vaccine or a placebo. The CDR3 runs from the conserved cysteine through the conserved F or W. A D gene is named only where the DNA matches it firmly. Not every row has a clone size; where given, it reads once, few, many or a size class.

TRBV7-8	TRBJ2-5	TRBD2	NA	CASSGLGNGTYQETQYF	TGTGCCAGCAGCGGACTAGGAAATGGTACTTACCAAGAGACCCAGTACTTC
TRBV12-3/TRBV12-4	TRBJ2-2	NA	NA	CASSWDNTGELFF	TGTGCCAGCAGTTGGGACAACACCGGGGAGCTGTTTTTT
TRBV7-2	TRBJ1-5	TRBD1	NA	CASSWTGDQPQHF	TGTGCCAGCAGCTGGACAGGGGATCAGCCCCAGCATTTT
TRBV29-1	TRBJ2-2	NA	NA	CSVGTGTNTGELFF	TGCAGCGTTGGCACAGGGACGAACACCGGGGAGCTGTTTTTT
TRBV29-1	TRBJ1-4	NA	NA	CSVEERSSTNEKLFF	TGCAGCGTTGAAGAGAGGTCCAGTACTAATGAAAAACTGTTTTTT
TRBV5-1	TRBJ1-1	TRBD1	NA	CASSRQGNTEAFF	TGCGCCAGCAGCCGACAGGGGAACACTGAAGCTTTCTTT
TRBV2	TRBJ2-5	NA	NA	CASSPGAQETQYF	TGTGCCAGCAGTCCGGGAGCACAAGAGACCCAGTACTTC
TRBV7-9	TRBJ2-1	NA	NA	CASSLVAFPNNEQFF	TGTGCCAGCAGCTTAGTAGCGTTCCCCAACAATGAGCAGTTCTTC
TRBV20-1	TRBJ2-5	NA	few	CSAQLQETQYF	TGCAGTGCGCAGCTGCAAGAGACCCAGTACTTC
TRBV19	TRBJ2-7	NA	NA	CASSWDGTYEQYF	TGTGCCAGTAGCTGGGACGGGACCTACGAGCAGTACTTC
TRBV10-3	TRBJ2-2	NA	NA	CAISEGQTGELFF	TGTGCCATCAGTGAGGGACAGACCGGGGAGCTGTTTTTT
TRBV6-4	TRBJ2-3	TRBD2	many	CASSPLAGGLDTQYF	TGTGCCAGCAGCCCGCTTGCGGGGGGACTAGATACGCAGTATTTT
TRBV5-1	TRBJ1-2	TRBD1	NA	CASSFSVRDRGFGYTF	TGCGCCAGCAGCTTCAGTGTTAGGGACAGGGGGTTTGGCTACACCTTC
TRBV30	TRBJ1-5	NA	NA	CAWSGDLLMPQHF	TGTGCCTGGAGTGGGGACCTTCTGATGCCCCAGCATTTT
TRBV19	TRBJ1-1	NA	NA	CASFRGLNTEAFF	TGTGCCAGTTTCAGGGGCCTGAACACTGAAGCTTTCTTT
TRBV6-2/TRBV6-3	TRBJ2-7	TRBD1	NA	CASSGRDRFSYEQYF	TGTGCCAGCAGTGGCCGGGACAGGTTCTCCTACGAGCAGTACTTC